This TCR beta chain was observed in a study of early T cells in non-severe SARS-CoV-2 infection. At the level of the study: Sequencing of unsorted whole blood was done on bulk RNA, leaving chains unpaired. Study-level results: Clonotype matching in VDJdb favored anti-spike CD8 responses and did not capture private and CD4 specificities.

Individual cDNA molecules each received unique molecular identifiers attached to them. Using its own MiXCR run on the 5' RACE reads, TCRdb lists one record per CDR3 protein. This sample has about 71,000 distinct CDR3 sequences; approximately 14% occur once, and the top ten carry around 15%. About this clonotype: Its antigen is still unknown.

The origin of this receptor is an adult who was a healthcare worker with PCR-confirmed SARS-CoV-2 infection or an uninfected control (not recorded which). The sequenced sample consisted of whole blood.

The CDR3 DNA is TGCAGCGTACGGGACACTTCCTCTGGGGCCAACGTCCTGACTTTC. Protein product: CSVRDTSSGANVLTF. The chain uses TRBV29-1 and TRBJ2-6, with D possibly being TRBD1 (6 bases). V was shortened by 6 bases and J by 0 bases, with 12 bases between the two germline ends. The CDR3 length is 15 residues. CDR1 and CDR2 from the germline V gene are SQVTM and ANQGSEA.